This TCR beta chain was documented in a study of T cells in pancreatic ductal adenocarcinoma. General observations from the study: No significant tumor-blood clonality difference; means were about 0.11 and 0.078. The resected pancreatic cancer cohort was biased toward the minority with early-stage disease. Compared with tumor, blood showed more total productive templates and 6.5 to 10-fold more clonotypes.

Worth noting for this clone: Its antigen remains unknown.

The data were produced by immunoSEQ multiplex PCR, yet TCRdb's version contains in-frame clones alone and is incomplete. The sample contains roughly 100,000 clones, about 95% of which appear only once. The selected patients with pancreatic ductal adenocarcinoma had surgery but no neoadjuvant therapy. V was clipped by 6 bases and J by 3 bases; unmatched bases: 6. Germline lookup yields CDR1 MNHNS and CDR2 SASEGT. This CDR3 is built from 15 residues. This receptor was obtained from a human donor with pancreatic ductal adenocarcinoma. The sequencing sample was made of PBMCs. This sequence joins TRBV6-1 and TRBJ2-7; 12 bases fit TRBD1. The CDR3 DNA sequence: TGTGCCAGCAGCGGGACAGGGGGCGGTATCTACGAGCAGTACTTC. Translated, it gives CASSGTGGGIYEQYF.